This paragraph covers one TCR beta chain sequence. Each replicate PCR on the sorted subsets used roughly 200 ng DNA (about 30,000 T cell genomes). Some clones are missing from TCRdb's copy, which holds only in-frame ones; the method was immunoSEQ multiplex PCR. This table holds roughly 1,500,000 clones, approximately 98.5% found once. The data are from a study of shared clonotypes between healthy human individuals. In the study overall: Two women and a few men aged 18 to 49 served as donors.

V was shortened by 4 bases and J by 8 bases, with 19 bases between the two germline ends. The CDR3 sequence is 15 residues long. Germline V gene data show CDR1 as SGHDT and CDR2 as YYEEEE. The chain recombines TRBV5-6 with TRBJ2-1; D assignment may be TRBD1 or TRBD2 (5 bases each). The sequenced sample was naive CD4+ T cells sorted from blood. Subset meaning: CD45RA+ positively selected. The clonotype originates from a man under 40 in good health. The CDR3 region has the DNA TGTGCCAGCAGCCCGGGACCCCAAGAGATCGATGAGCAGTTCTTC. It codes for CASSPGPQEIDEQFF.